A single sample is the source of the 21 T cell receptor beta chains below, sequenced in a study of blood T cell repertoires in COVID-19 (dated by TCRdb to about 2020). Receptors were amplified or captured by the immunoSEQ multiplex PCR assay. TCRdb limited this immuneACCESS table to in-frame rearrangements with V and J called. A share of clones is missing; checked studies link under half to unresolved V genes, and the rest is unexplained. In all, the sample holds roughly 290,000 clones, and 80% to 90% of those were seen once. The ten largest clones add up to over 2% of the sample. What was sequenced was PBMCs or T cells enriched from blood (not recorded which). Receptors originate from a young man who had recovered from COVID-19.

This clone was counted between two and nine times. CDR3 region: CASSSGVRGIYEQYF. Here the CDR3 DNA reads TGTGCCAGCAGTTCTGGGGTAAGGGGGATCTACGAGCAGTACTTC. The V and J genes are TRBV27 and TRBJ2-7; tentatively, D is TRBD1 (6 bases). Germline V lookup: CDR1 MNHEY, CDR2 SMNVEV (reference sequence). This CDR3 spans 15 amino acids. V was trimmed by 4 bases and J by 3 bases, leaving 16 bases between them.

The CDR3 coding sequence is TGTGCCAGCGGGGGGTGGGGCAACTATGGCTACACCTTC. Translating it yields CASGGWGNYGYTF. The chain links TRBV6-5 to TRBJ1-2; the D gene is possibly TRBD1 (5 bases). The CDR3 has 13 residues. Looked up from germline, CDR1 is MNHEY and CDR2 is SVGAGI. V was shortened by 8 bases and J by 2 bases, with 12 bases between the two germline ends.

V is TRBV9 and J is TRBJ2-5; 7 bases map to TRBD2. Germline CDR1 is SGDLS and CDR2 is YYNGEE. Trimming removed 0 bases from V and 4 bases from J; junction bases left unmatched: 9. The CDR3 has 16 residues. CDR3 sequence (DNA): TGTGCCAGCAGCGTAGGTTTCCGGGGGACTACAGAGACCCAGTACTTC. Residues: CASSVGFRGTTETQYF. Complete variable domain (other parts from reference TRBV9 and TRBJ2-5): DSGVTQTPKHLITATGQRVTLRCSPRSGDLSVYWYQQSLDQGLQFLIQYYNGEERAKGNILERFSAQQFPDLHSELNLSSLELGDSALYFCASSVGFRGTTETQYFGPGTRLLVL.

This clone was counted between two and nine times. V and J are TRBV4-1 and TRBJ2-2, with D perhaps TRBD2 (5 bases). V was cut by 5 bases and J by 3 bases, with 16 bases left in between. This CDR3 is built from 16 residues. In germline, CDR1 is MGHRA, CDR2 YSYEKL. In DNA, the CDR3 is TGCGCCAGCAGCGATCAGGCGGGCCTTTACACCGGGGAGCTGTTTTTT. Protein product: CASSDQAGLYTGELFF.

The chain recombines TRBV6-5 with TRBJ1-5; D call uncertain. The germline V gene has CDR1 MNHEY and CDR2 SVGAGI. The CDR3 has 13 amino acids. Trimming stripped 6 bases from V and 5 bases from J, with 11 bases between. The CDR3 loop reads CASSSRPDQPQHF. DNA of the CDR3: TGTGCCAGCAGCTCCAGGCCCGATCAGCCCCAGCATTTT.

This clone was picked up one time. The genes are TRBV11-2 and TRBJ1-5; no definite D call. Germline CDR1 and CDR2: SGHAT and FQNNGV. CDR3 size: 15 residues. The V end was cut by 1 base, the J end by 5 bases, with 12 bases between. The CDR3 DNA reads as TGTGCCAGCAGCTTAGCCCGCGGGCCCGATCAGCCCCAGCATTTT. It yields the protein CASSLARGPDQPQHF.

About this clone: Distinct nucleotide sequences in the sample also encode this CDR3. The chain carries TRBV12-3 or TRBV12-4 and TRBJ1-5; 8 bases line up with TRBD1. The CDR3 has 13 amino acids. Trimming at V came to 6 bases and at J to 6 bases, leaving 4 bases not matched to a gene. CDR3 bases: TGTGCCAGCAGCCTTACAGGGGGTCAGCCCCAGCATTTT. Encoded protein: CASSLTGGQPQHF.

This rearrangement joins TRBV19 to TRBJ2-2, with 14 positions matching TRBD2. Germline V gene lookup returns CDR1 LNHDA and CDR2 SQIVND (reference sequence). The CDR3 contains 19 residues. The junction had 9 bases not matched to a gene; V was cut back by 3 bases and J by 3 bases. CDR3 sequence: CASSIGLAGGHHYTGELFF. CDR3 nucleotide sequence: TGTGCCAGTAGTATCGGACTAGCGGGGGGCCACCATTACACCGGGGAGCTGTTTTTT. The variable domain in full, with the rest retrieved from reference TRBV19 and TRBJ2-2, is DGGITQSPKYLFRKEGQNVTLSCEQNLNHDAMYWYRQDPGQGLRLIYYSQIVNDFQKGDIAEGYSVSREKKESFPLTVTSAQKNPTAFYLCASSIGLAGGHHYTGELFFGEGSRLTVL.

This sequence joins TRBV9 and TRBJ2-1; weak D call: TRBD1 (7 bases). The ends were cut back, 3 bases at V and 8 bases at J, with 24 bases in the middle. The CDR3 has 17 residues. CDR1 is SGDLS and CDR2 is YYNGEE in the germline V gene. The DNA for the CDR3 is TGTGCCAGCAGCGCCCGGGGTCAGGGGGGCCATCAGTATGAGCAGTTCTTC. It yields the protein CASSARGQGGHQYEQFF.

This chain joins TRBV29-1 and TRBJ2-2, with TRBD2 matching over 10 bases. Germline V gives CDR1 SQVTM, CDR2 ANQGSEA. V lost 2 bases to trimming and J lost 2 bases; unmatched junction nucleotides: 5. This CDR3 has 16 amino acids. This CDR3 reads CSVELVAGGNTGELFF. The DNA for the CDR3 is TGCAGCGTTGAATTGGTAGCGGGGGGCAACACCGGGGAGCTGTTTTTT.

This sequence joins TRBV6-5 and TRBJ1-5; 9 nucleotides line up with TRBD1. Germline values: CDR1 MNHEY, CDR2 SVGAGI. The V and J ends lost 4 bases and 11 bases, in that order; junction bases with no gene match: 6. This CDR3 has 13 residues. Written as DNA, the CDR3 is TGTGCCAGCAGTTCGGGACAGGGCAGGACCCAGCATTTT. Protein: CASSSGQGRTQHF.

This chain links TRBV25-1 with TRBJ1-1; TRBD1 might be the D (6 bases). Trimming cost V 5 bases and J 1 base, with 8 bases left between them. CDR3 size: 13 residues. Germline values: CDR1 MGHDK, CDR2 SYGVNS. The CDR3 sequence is CASSSGANTEAFF. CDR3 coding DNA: TGTGCCAGCAGTTCAGGGGCGAACACTGAAGCTTTCTTT. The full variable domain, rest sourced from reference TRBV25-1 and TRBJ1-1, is EADIYQTPRYLVIGTGKKITLECSQTMGHDKMYWYQQDPGMELHLIHYSYGVNSTEKGDLSSESTVSRIRTEHFPLTLESARPSHTSQYLCASSSGANTEAFFGQGTRLTVV.

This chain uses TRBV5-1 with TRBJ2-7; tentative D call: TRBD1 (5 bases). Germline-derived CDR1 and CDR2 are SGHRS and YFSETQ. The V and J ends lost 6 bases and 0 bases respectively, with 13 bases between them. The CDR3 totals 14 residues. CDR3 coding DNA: TGCGCCAGCACCCCCTTAGACAGCTCCTACGAGCAGTACTTC. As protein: CASTPLDSSYEQYF.

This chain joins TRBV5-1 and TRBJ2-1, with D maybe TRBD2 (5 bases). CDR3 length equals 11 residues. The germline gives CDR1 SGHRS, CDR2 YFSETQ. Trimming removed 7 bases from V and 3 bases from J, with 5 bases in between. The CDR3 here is CASRGYNEQFF. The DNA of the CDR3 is TGCGCCAGCCGGGGCTACAATGAGCAGTTCTTC.

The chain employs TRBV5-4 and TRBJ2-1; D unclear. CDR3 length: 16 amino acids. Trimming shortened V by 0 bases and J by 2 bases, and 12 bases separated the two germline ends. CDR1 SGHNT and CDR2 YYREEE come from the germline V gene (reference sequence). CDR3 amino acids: CASSLEKPRAYNEQFF. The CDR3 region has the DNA TGTGCCAGCAGCTTGGAAAAACCACGAGCCTACAATGAGCAGTTCTTC.

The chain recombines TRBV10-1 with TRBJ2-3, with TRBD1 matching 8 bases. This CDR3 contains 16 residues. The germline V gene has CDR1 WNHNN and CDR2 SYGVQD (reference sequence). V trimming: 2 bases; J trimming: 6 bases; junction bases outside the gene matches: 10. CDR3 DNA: TGCGCCAGCAGTGAGGTTGAGACAGGGGTGCGGGATACGCAGTATTTT. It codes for CASSEVETGVRDTQYF.

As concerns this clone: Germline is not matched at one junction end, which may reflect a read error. In DNA form, the CDR3 reads TGTGCCAGCAGTGGACAGGGGCCACCCCCCGTCTTT. It encodes CASSGQGPPPVF. The V call is TRBV12-3 or TRBV12-4, the J call TRBJ1-1, with 9 nucleotides matching TRBD1. CDR3 size: 12 residues.

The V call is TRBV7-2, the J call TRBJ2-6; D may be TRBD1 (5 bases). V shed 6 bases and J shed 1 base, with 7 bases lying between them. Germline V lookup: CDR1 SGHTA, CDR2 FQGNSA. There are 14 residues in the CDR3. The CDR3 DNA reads TGTGCCAGCAGTCAGGGATCTGGGGCCAACGTCCTGACTTTC. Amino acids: CASSQGSGANVLTF. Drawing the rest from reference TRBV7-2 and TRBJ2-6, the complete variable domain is GAGVSQSPSNKVTEKGKDVELRCDPISGHTALYWYRQSLGQGLEFLIYFQGNSAPDKSGLPSDRFSAERTGGSVSTLTIQRTQQEDSAVYLCASSQGSGANVLTFGAGSRLTVL.

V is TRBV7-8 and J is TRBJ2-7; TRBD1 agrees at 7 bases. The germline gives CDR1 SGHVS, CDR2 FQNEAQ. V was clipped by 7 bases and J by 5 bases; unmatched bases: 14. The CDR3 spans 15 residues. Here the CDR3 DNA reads TGTGCCAGCATGAGAAGGCACGGGACAGCTGACGAGCAGTACTTC. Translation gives CASMRRHGTADEQYF.

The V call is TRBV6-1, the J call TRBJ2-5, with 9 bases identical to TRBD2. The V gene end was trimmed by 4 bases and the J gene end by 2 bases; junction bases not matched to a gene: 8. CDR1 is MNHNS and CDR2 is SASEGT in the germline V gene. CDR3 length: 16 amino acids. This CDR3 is CASSARERGVQETQYF. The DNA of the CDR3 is TGTGCCAGCAGTGCCCGAGAGCGGGGGGTACAAGAGACCCAGTACTTC.

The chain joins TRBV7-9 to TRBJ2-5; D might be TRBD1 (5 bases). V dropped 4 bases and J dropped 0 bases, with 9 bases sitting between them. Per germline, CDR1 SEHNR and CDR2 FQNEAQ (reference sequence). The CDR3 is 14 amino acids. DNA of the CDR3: TGTGCCAGCAGCTCCGACAGAAACCAAGAGACCCAGTACTTC. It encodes CASSSDRNQETQYF.